A single sample gave rise to the 16 T cell receptor beta chains below, sequenced in a study of T-cell reconstitution after alpha-beta-depleted transplantation in children. During its preparation, the TCRbeta library received unique molecular identifiers. TCRdb re-analysed the PCR reads in MiXCR, keeping a single row per CDR3 protein. The sample lists around 800,000 distinct CDR3 sequences; roughly 15% were seen once. The specimen was PBMCs, mostly from graft donor cells, collected 360 days after TCRalphabeta/CD19-depleted stem cell transplant. The receptors derive from a male patient younger than 18 who had a stem cell transplant for acute lymphoblastic leukemia, so the T cells may come from the graft donor.

This clonotype was counted between two and nine times. The chain has TRBV9 and TRBJ2-3; D may be TRBD1 or TRBD2 (5 bases each). This CDR3 is 16 amino acids long. Germline V gene data show CDR1 as SGDLS and CDR2 as YYNGEE. V was trimmed by 4 bases and J by 0 bases, leaving 15 bases between them. The CDR3 sequence is CASSPKRDPSTDTQYF. CDR3 sequence (DNA): TGTGCCAGCAGCCCCAAAAGGGACCCTAGCACAGATACGCAGTATTTT.

This clonotype has only a few counts. This chain links TRBV9 with TRBJ2-5; 9 bases are shared with TRBD2. This CDR3 comprises 16 residues. Germline-derived CDR1 and CDR2 are SGDLS and YYNGEE. The junction had 10 bases not matched to a gene; V was cut back by 3 bases and J by 4 bases. The CDR3 loop reads CASSAAGGALGETQYF. The CDR3 region has the DNA TGTGCCAGCAGCGCCGCGGGGGGGGCCCTGGGAGAGACCCAGTACTTC.

V is TRBV6-5 and J is TRBJ1-1, with TRBD1 identical over 8 bases. The CDR3 consists of 16 residues. Germline values: CDR1 MNHEY, CDR2 SVGAGI. Trimming removed 6 bases from V and 4 bases from J; junction bases left unmatched: 13. For the CDR3, the DNA is TGTGCCAGCAGCCCTATCGCAGGGGGCGGTAGCACTGAAGCTTTCTTT. This sequence encodes CASSPIAGGGSTEAFF.

The chain combines TRBV7-3 with TRBJ1-5, with 7 bases that match TRBD1. Germline values: CDR1 SGHTA, CDR2 FQGTGA. The CDR3 contains 15 residues. After removal of 5 bases from V and 6 bases from J, the junction contained 10 bases not matched to a gene. The CDR3: CASSQTGRKGQPQHF. The CDR3 DNA is TGTGCCAGCAGCCAGACAGGGAGGAAGGGTCAGCCCCAGCATTTT.

The V call is TRBV7-2, the J call TRBJ2-2; 9 nucleotides line up with TRBD2. This CDR3 has 17 residues. Trimming removed 0 bases from V and 3 bases from J; junction bases left unmatched: 5. Germline-derived CDR1 and CDR2 are SGHTA and FQGNSA. The CDR3 coding sequence is TGTGCCAGCAGCTTAGCCAGGACTAGCGACGACACCGGGGAGCTGTTTTTT. As protein: CASSLARTSDDTGELFF.

This clonotype has at least ten counts. The chain employs TRBV3-1 and TRBJ2-5, with D tentatively TRBD1 or TRBD2 (7 bases each). Between the trimmed V and J ends, which lost 6 bases and 3 bases, there was a span of 14 bases. The CDR3 spans 14 residues. In germline, CDR1 is LGHDT, CDR2 YNNKEL (reference sequence). In DNA, the CDR3 is TGTGCCAGCAGTTTACCAGGGGGGGAAGAGACCCAGTACTTC. This gives the protein CASSLPGGEETQYF.

In this sample, this clonotype turned up many times. The rearrangement joins TRBV20-1 to TRBJ2-2; TRBD1 might be the D (6 bases). The germline CDR1 and CDR2 sequences are DFQATT and SNEGSKA (reference sequence). The CDR3 loop spans 13 amino acids. The CDR3 DNA follows: TGCGGCACAGGGCCTACGAACACCGGGGAGCTGTTTTTT. Amino acid sequence: CGTGPTNTGELFF.

The gene calls are TRBV15 and TRBJ2-3; 7 bases match TRBD1. CDR1 and CDR2 from the germline V gene are LNHNV and YYDKDF (reference sequence). CDR3 length: 16 amino acids. V shed 6 bases, J shed 0 bases, and the junction held 9 bases outside the gene matches. CDR3 DNA sequence: TGTGCCACCAGTAGACCCGGGACAGCTAGCACAGATACGCAGTATTTT. This encodes CATSRPGTASTDTQYF.

The chain combines TRBV29-1 with TRBJ1-2; no clear D. The germline V gene has CDR1 SQVTM and CDR2 ANQGSEA. The ends were cut back, 2 bases at V and 1 base at J, with 5 bases in the middle. The CDR3 extends over 12 amino acids. The CDR3 nucleotides are TGCAGCGTTGAAACAGTTAACTATGGCTACACCTTC. Its protein is CSVETVNYGYTF.

This clonotype showed up just a few times. CDR3 protein: CASSQVSHQSPYGYTF. The DNA of the CDR3 is TGCGCCAGCAGCCAAGTATCCCACCAGTCACCCTATGGCTACACCTTC. The rearrangement uses TRBV4-1 and TRBJ1-2; D gene ambiguous. This CDR3 contains 16 residues. Germline loops: CDR1 MGHRA, CDR2 YSYEKL. Deletions cut 1 base from V and 4 bases from J, with 16 bases between.

The chain links TRBV20-1 to TRBJ2-5; 8 bases match TRBD1. This CDR3 spans 14 amino acids. CDR1 is DFQATT, CDR2 SNEGSKA, per germline (reference sequence). J gave up 0 bases and V 4 bases, and 4 bases lay outside the gene matches. The CDR3 nucleotides are TGCAGTGCTAAGCGGACAGGGTACCAAGAGACCCAGTACTTC. This codes for CSAKRTGYQETQYF.

This clonotype was observed a few times. CDR3 DNA: TGTGCCAGCAGCCGGGGACAGGGAAATTCACCCCTCCACTTT. As protein: CASSRGQGNSPLHF. The chain employs TRBV3-1 and TRBJ1-6, with 9 bases that match TRBD1. The CDR3 has 14 amino acids. Germline values: CDR1 LGHDT, CDR2 YNNKEL (reference sequence). V shed 4 bases, J shed 7 bases, and the junction held 2 bases outside the gene matches.

The table lists this clonotype with many counts. The chain joins TRBV15 to TRBJ2-4; weak D call: TRBD2 (6 bases). CDR1 and CDR2 (germline): LNHNV, YYDKDF (reference sequence). V lost 0 bases, J lost 7 bases, and 13 bases lay in between. The CDR3 has 15 residues. CDR3 protein: CATSRDPGEQNIQYF. In DNA, the CDR3 is TGTGCCACCAGCAGAGATCCGGGGGAACAGAACATTCAGTACTTC.

This clonotype was found a few times. The CDR3 bases are TGCAGTGCTAGAGATCGAAGGACAGGGGCCCACGAGCAGTACTTC. This encodes CSARDRRTGAHEQYF. The chain employs TRBV20-1 and TRBJ2-7; 9 nucleotides align to TRBD1. The CDR3 contains 15 residues. Trimming took 0 bases from V and 5 from J; bases not matched to a gene: 8. Germline values: CDR1 DFQATT, CDR2 SNEGSKA (reference sequence).

This chain uses TRBV29-1 with TRBJ2-3, with TRBD1 matching over 8 bases. The CDR3 runs 14 residues. Germline V lookup: CDR1 SQVTM, CDR2 ANQGSEA. Germline trimming cut 5 bases from V and 2 bases from J; bases unmatched to any gene: 6. CDR3 in amino acids: CSVHRDRNTDTQYF. CDR3 coding DNA: TGCAGCGTTCACCGGGACAGGAACACAGATACGCAGTATTTT.

This clonotype was observed a few times. This chain joins TRBV29-1 and TRBJ1-1; D perhaps matches TRBD1 (6 bases). From germline, CDR1 is SQVTM and CDR2 ANQGSEA. The CDR3 length is 11 residues. V lost 6 bases and J lost 8, with 13 bases in between. The CDR3 coding sequence is TGCAGCGTATCTACCGGACAGGAAGCTTTCTTT. Its protein product is CSVSTGQEAFF.